This T cell receptor (beta chain) was identified during a study of blood T cell repertoires in COVID-19. Overall study context: There were acute and convalescent COVID-19 samples, and they came from the United States, Italy and Spain.

This clone was counted once. Seattle-derived patients entered the study during active infection and were followed longitudinally. In the source study's methods: Amplification with reference gene primers provided the estimates of nucleated cell counts. Measured with immunoSEQ multiplex PCR; TCRdb has only the in-frame clones, and not every one. Clonal size and the V and J genes are those of that table, whereas D and trimming came from the DNA. Among approximately 97,000 clones listed, roughly 92% were seen once. The germline gives CDR1 KGHSH, CDR2 LQKENI. J was trimmed by 0 bases and V by 5 bases; bases with no gene match: 11. This CDR3 region has 18 residues.

The genes are TRBV18 and TRBJ2-2; 8 nucleotides agree with TRBD2. The sample consisted of peripheral blood. The receptor was derived from a woman aged 50 to 60 with COVID-19, enrolled during active disease. CDR3 protein: CASSSTGGGNANTGELFF. The CDR3, as DNA: TGTGCCAGCTCATCCACCGGCGGGGGGAACGCGAACACCGGGGAGCTGTTTTTT.